This record covers a single TCR beta chain. What it binds is unknown. Some clones are missing from TCRdb's copy, which holds only in-frame ones; the method was immunoSEQ multiplex PCR. The sample records roughly 45,000 clones, about 83% being singletons. These data originate in a study of T cell responses to AZD1222 COVID-19 vaccine. Study conclusions and caveats: Clonal diversity may have been underestimated, and the donors were mostly white British, with more females than males. It was only after the peak T cell response that any repertoires were sampled.

This clonotype originated in an adult in good health. The sample in question was peripheral blood, obtained on day 0 of AZD1222 vaccination.

The chain's CDR3 is CASSANNSPLHF. CDR3 bases: TGTGCCAGCAGCGCGAATAATTCACCCCTCCACTTT. The chain couples TRBV9 to TRBJ1-6; D is undetermined. V was clipped by 3 bases and J by 5 bases, with 3 bases between them. The CDR3 runs to 12 residues. From germline, CDR1 is SGDLS and CDR2 YYNGEE.